The 18 T cell receptor beta chains below were found in one sample sequenced in a study of shared clonotypes between healthy human individuals. Sequencing used immunoSEQ multiplex PCR; TCRdb keeps in-frame clones, though not all of them. The repertoire has fewer than 600,000 clones, around 79% of them found once; the top ten carry around 13%. The sample taken for sequencing was PBMCs. These receptors were collected from a woman in her 40s in good health. Some clones in this sample may be carry-over from other donors' samples.

The rearrangement uses TRBV5-6 and TRBJ1-1; 7 bases line up with TRBD1. The CDR3 has 14 residues. Germline assignment: CDR1 SGHDT and CDR2 YYEEEE. Trimming at V came to 3 bases and at J to 0 bases, leaving 2 bases not matched to a gene. CDR3 in amino acids: CASSWDRMNTEAFF. DNA for the CDR3: TGTGCCAGCAGCTGGGACAGAATGAACACTGAAGCTTTCTTT.

The rearrangement uses TRBV19 and TRBJ2-7; no clear D. Germline CDR1 reads LNHDA; CDR2 reads SQIVND (reference sequence). V was shortened by 6 bases and J by 0 bases, with 15 bases between the two germline ends. The CDR3 sequence is 15 residues long. As DNA, the CDR3 is TGTGCCAGTAGCCTTTCGGCGGTTAGCTCCTACGAGCAGTACTTC. Encoded protein: CASSLSAVSSYEQYF. Supplemented by reference TRBV19 and TRBJ2-7, the full variable domain reads DGGITQSPKYLFRKEGQNVTLSCEQNLNHDAMYWYRQDPGQGLRLIYYSQIVNDFQKGDIAEGYSVSREKKESFPLTVTSAQKNPTAFYLCASSLSAVSSYEQYFGPGTRLTVT.

This sequence joins TRBV28 and TRBJ2-7, with D unresolved. Deletions cut 6 bases from V and 2 bases from J, with 11 bases between. Germline V gene data show CDR1 as MDHEN and CDR2 as SYDVKM. The CDR3 loop spans 13 amino acids. The CDR3 coding sequence is TGTGCCAGCAGGGCCCTAATGACCTACGAGCAGTACTTC. Translated: CASRALMTYEQYF.

The J gene is TRBJ2-5, the V gene TRBV10-2; D uncertain. Looked up from germline, CDR1 is WSHSY and CDR2 is SAAADI. Trimming removed 0 bases from V and 5 bases from J, with 1 base in between. The CDR3 has 11 amino acids. This CDR3 is CASSESETQYF. In DNA, the CDR3 is TGCGCCAGCAGTGAGTCGGAGACCCAGTACTTC.

The chain recombines TRBV27 with TRBJ2-7; 7 bases are a match to TRBD1. This CDR3 has 15 residues. Germline loops: CDR1 MNHEY, CDR2 SMNVEV (reference sequence). V lost 3 bases, J lost 0 bases, and 5 bases stayed unmatched. CDR3 coding DNA: TGTGCCAGCAGTTTTCGGGCAGGGGGCTCCTACGAGCAGTACTTC. This translates into CASSFRAGGSYEQYF.

J is TRBJ2-3 and V is TRBV11-2; no definite D call. This CDR3 region has 16 residues. Per germline, CDR1 SGHAT and CDR2 FQNNGV. V shed 2 bases and J shed 0 bases, with 12 bases lying between them. The CDR3, as DNA: TGTGCCAGCAGCTTAACGTTACCCCCTAGCACAGATACGCAGTATTTT. Protein product: CASSLTLPPSTDTQYF.

This chain joins TRBV19 and TRBJ2-3; the match to TRBD2 covers 7 bases. This CDR3 is 16 amino acids long. The germline gives CDR1 LNHDA, CDR2 SQIVND (reference sequence). The trim removed 6 bases at V and 4 bases at J, leaving 13 bases unmatched. CDR3 residues: CASSGLAVGQSDTQYF. CDR3 nucleotide sequence: TGTGCCAGTAGCGGTCTAGCGGTGGGCCAGTCAGATACGCAGTATTTT. The full variable domain, in which reference TRBV19 and TRBJ2-3 provide the parts outside the CDR3, is DGGITQSPKYLFRKEGQNVTLSCEQNLNHDAMYWYRQDPGQGLRLIYYSQIVNDFQKGDIAEGYSVSREKKESFPLTVTSAQKNPTAFYLCASSGLAVGQSDTQYFGPGTRLTVL.

This chain uses TRBV5-1 with TRBJ2-5; D gene unclear. Per germline, CDR1 SGHRS and CDR2 YFSETQ. V lost 5 bases and J lost 4, with 21 bases in between. The CDR3 runs to 16 residues. The CDR3 region is CASRGSWVSARETQYF. The CDR3 region has the DNA TGCGCCAGCAGGGGGTCGTGGGTCTCGGCACGAGAGACCCAGTACTTC.

This chain connects TRBV4-3 to TRBJ2-1; possibly TRBD2 for D (6 bases). CDR1 and CDR2 from the germline V gene are LGHNA and YSLEER. V lost 2 bases to trimming and J lost 8 bases, with 10 bases between them. The CDR3 covers 13 residues. In nucleotides, the CDR3 is TGCGCCAGCAGCCAATTCCCGGGAGATGAGCAGTTCTTC. It yields the protein CASSQFPGDEQFF.

The rearrangement uses TRBV4-2 and TRBJ1-5, with D perhaps matching TRBD1 (6 bases). CDR3 length: 14 amino acids. Trimming left V 0 bases short and J 8 bases short, with 11 bases between. The germline V gene has CDR1 LGHNA and CDR2 YNFKEQ. The CDR3 DNA reads as TGTGCCAGCAGCCAAGAACAGGGACTGGAGCCCCAGCATTTT. As protein: CASSQEQGLEPQHF.

The gene calls are TRBV5-1 and TRBJ2-7; D gene ambiguous. The V gene's germline CDR1 is SGHRS and CDR2 YFSETQ. This CDR3 is built from 13 residues. V was shortened by 4 bases and J by 2 bases, with 10 bases between the two germline ends. In DNA, the CDR3 is TGCGCCAGCAGCGGCACCACAACCTACGAGCAGTACTTC. Residues: CASSGTTTYEQYF. The whole variable domain, filled in from reference TRBV5-1 and TRBJ2-7, reads KAGVTQTPRYLIKTRGQQVTLSCSPISGHRSVSWYQQTPGQGLQFLFEYFSETQRNKGNFPGRFSGRQFSNSRSEMNVSTLELGDSALYLCASSGTTTYEQYFGPGTRLTVT.

The chain carries TRBV2 and TRBJ1-6; 7 bases agree with TRBD1. This CDR3 has 16 amino acids. Germline V gene lookup returns CDR1 SNHLY and CDR2 FYNNEI. With V trimmed by 5 bases and J by 2 bases, 6 bases remained unmatched. The chain's CDR3 is CASSKPGTAYNSPLHF. The CDR3 nucleotides read TGTGCCAGCAGTAAACCTGGGACAGCCTATAATTCACCCCTCCACTTT.

This clone has only a few counts. The CDR3 bases are TGTGCCAGCAGCTTAGCTGTAGCGGGAGCCTCCTACAATGAGCAGTTCTTC. Protein sequence: CASSLAVAGASYNEQFF. The chain employs TRBV7-2 and TRBJ2-1, with 9 bases lining up with TRBD2. J lost 0 bases, V lost 0 bases, and 3 bases had no gene match. CDR3 length: 17 amino acids. The germline V gene encodes CDR1 SGHTA and CDR2 FQGNSA.

A remark on this clone: One end of the junction varies from germline; a read error may be responsible. The same CDR3 arises from other DNA sequences in this sample as well. This sequence joins TRBV7-9 and TRBJ2-7; TRBD1 matches 8 bases. The germline V gene has CDR1 SEHNR and CDR2 FQNEAQ (reference sequence). The CDR3 runs 15 residues. Written as DNA, the CDR3 is TGTGCCAGCAGCACCCGACAGGGGAGACACTACGAGCAGTACTTT. It translates to CASSTRQGRHYEQYF. Combining the CDR3 with reference TRBV7-9 and TRBJ2-7 gives the whole variable domain DTGVSQNPRHKITKRGQNVTFRCDPISEHNRLYWYRQTLGQGPEFLTYFQNEAQLEKSRLLSDRFSAERPKGSFSTLEIQRTEQGDSAMYLCASSTRQGRHYEQYFGPGTRLTVT.

The J gene is TRBJ2-2, the V gene TRBV18; a possible D gene is TRBD2 (6 bases). Trimming stripped 2 bases from V and 5 bases from J, with 12 bases between. Germline V lookup: CDR1 KGHSH, CDR2 LQKENI. The CDR3 is 15 amino acids. The DNA of the CDR3 is TGTGCCAGCTCACCAGCTAGCGACAGAACCGGGGAGCTGTTTTTT. Amino acids: CASSPASDRTGELFF.

This sequence joins TRBV19 and TRBJ2-5; 9 bases align to TRBD1. In germline, CDR1 is LNHDA, CDR2 SQIVND (reference sequence). CDR3 size: 16 residues. The J segment lost 5 bases and the V segment lost 4 bases, leaving 11 bases of the junction unmatched. The CDR3 sequence: CASSKGVDRGSETQYF. The CDR3 nucleotides are TGTGCCAGTAGTAAGGGGGTGGACAGGGGAAGTGAGACCCAGTACTTC.

The chain has TRBV5-6 and TRBJ2-2, with D perhaps TRBD1 or TRBD2 (5 bases each). The CDR3 runs to 14 residues. V lost 6 bases and J lost 2, with 11 bases in between. Germline values: CDR1 SGHDT, CDR2 YYEEEE. This CDR3 reads CASTQGPNTGELFF. The CDR3 coding sequence is TGTGCCAGCACTCAGGGACCCAACACCGGGGAGCTGTTTTTT. Filled out from reference TRBV5-6 and TRBJ2-2, the complete variable domain reads DAGVTQSPTHLIKTRGQQVTLRCSPKSGHDTVSWYQQALGQGPQFIFQYYEEEERQRGNFPDRFSGHQFPNYSSELNVNALLLGDSALYLCASTQGPNTGELFFGEGSRLTVL.

The chain has TRBV30 and TRBJ1-1; TRBD1 might be the D (5 bases). From germline, CDR1 is GTSNPN and CDR2 SVGIG (reference sequence). The germline V and J ends were trimmed by 1 base and 10 bases, with 13 bases remaining between them. CDR3 length equals 12 residues. As DNA, the CDR3 is TGTGCCTGGAGTGCAGGGTCGGGGGTAGCTTTCTTT. Translating it yields CAWSAGSGVAFF.